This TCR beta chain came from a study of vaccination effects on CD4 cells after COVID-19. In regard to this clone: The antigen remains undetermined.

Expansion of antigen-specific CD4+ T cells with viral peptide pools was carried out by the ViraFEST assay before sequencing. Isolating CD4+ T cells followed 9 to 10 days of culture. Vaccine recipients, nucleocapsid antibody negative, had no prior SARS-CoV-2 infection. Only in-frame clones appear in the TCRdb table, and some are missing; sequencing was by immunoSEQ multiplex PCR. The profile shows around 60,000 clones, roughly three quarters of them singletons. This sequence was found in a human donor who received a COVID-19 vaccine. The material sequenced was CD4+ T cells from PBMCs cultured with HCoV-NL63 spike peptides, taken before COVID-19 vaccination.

CDR3 protein: CASSYSTQGTGEQFF. The CDR3 coding sequence is TGTGCCAGCAGTTACTCGACTCAGGGGACGGGTGAGCAGTTCTTC. V is TRBV6-2 or TRBV6-3 and J is TRBJ2-1; weak D call: TRBD1 (6 bases). Per germline, CDR1 MNHEY and CDR2 SVGEGT. The CDR3 consists of 15 residues. Trimming took 0 bases from V and 9 from J, leaving 15 bases between them.